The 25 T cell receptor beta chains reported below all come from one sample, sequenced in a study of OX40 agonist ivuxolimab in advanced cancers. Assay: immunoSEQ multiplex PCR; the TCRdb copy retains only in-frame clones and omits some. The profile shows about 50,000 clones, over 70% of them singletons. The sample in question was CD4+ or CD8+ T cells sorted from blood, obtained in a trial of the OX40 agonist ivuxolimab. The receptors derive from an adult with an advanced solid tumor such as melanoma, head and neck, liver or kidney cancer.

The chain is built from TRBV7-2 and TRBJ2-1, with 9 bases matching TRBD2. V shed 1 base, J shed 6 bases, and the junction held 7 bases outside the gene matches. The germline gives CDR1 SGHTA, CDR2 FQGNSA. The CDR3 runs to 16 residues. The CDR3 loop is CASSLGPGLAGNEQFF. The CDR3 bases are TGTGCCAGCAGCTTAGGGCCGGGACTAGCCGGCAATGAGCAGTTCTTC.

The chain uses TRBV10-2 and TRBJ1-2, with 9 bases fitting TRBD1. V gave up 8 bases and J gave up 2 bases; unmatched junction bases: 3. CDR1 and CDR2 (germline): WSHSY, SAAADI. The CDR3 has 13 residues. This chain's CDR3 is CASLTGGNYGYTF. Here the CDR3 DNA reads TGCGCCAGCCTTACAGGGGGCAACTATGGCTACACCTTC.

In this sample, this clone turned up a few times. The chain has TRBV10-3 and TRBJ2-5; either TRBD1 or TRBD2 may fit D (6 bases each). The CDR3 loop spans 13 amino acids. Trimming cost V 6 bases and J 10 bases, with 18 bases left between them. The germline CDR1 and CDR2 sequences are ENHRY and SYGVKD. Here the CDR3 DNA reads TGTGCCATCAGCTCGGGGGCCCCCCGGGACCAGTACTTC. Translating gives CAISSGAPRDQYF.

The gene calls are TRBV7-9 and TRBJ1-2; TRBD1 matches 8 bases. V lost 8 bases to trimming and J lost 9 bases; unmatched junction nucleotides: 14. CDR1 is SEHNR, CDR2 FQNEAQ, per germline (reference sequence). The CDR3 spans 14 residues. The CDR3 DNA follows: TGTGCCAGCGTTCTTCAGCGGACAGGGAATAGCTACACCTTC. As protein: CASVLQRTGNSYTF.

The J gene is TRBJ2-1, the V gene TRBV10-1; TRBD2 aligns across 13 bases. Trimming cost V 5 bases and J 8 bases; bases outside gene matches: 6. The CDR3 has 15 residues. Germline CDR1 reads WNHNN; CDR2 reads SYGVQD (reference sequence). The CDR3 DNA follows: TGCGCCAGCAGTCCGGGACTAGCGGGGTCGGATGAGCAGTTCTTC. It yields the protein CASSPGLAGSDEQFF.

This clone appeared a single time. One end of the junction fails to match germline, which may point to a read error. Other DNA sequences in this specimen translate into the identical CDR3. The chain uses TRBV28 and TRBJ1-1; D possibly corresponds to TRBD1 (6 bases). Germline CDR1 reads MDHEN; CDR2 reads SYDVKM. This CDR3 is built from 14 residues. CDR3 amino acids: CASRRTESNTEAFF. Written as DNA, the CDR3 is TGTGCCAGCAGGAGGACAGAGTCGAACACCGAAGCTTTCTTT. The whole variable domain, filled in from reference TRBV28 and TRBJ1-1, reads DVKVTQSSRYLVKRTGEKVFLECVQDMDHENMFWYRQDPGLGLRLIYFSYDVKMKEKGDIPEGYSVSREKKERFSLILESASTNQTSMYLCASRRTESNTEAFFGQGTRLTVV.

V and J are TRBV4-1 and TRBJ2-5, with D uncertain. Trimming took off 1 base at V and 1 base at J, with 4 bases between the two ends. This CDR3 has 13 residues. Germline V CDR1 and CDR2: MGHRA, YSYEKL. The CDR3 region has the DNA TGCGCCAGCAGCCAAGGACCCCAAGAGACCCAGTACTTC. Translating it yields CASSQGPQETQYF.

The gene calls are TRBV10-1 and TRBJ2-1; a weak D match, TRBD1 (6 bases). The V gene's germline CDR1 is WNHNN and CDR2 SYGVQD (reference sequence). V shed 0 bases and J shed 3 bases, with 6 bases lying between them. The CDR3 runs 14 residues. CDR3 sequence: CASSESRGYNEQFF. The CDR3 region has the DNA TGCGCCAGCAGTGAGTCCAGGGGCTACAATGAGCAGTTCTTC.

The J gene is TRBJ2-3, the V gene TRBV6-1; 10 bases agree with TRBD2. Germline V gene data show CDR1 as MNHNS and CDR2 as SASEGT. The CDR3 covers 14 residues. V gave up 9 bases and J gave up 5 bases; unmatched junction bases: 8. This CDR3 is CASRAGGPKDTQYF. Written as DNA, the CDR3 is TGTGCCAGTCGAGCGGGGGGGCCGAAAGATACGCAGTATTTT.

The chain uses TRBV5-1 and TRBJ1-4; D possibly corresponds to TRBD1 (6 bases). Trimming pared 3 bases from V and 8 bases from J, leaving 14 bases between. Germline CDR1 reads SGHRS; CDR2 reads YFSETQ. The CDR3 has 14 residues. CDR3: CASSSRGGGEKLFF. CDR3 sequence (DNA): TGCGCCAGCAGCTCCAGGGGTGGAGGGGAAAAACTGTTTTTT.

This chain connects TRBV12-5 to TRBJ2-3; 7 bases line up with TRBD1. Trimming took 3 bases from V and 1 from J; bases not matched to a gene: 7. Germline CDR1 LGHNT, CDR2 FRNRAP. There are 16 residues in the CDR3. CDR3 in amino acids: CASGFRGQDGTDTQYF. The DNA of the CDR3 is TGTGCTAGTGGTTTTAGGGGGCAGGACGGCACAGATACGCAGTATTTT.

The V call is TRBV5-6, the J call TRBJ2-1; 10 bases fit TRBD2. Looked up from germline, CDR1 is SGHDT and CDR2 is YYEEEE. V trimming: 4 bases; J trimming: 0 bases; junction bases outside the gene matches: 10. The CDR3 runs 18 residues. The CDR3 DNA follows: TGTGCCAGCAGCGCGCGGACTAGCGGAACCCTCTCCTACAATGAGCAGTTCTTC. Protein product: CASSARTSGTLSYNEQFF. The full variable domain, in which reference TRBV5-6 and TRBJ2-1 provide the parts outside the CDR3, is DAGVTQSPTHLIKTRGQQVTLRCSPKSGHDTVSWYQQALGQGPQFIFQYYEEEERQRGNFPDRFSGHQFPNYSSELNVNALLLGDSALYLCASSARTSGTLSYNEQFFGPGTRLTVL.

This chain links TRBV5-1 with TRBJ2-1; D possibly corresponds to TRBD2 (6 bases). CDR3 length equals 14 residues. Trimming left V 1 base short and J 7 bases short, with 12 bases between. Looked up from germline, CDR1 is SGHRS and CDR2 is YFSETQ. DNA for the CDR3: TGCGCCAGCAGCTTGACCGGGGGAATGAATGAGCAGTTCTTC. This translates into CASSLTGGMNEQFF. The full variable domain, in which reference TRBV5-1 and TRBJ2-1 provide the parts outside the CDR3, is KAGVTQTPRYLIKTRGQQVTLSCSPISGHRSVSWYQQTPGQGLQFLFEYFSETQRNKGNFPGRFSGRQFSNSRSEMNVSTLELGDSALYLCASSLTGGMNEQFFGPGTRLTVL.

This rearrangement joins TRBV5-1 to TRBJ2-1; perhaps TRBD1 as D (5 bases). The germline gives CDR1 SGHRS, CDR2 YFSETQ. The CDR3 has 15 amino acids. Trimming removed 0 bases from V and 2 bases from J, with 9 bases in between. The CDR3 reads CASSLGGWAYNEQFF. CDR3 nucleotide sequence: TGCGCCAGCAGCTTGGGGGGCTGGGCCTACAATGAGCAGTTCTTC. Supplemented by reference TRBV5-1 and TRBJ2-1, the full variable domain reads KAGVTQTPRYLIKTRGQQVTLSCSPISGHRSVSWYQQTPGQGLQFLFEYFSETQRNKGNFPGRFSGRQFSNSRSEMNVSTLELGDSALYLCASSLGGWAYNEQFFGPGTRLTVL.

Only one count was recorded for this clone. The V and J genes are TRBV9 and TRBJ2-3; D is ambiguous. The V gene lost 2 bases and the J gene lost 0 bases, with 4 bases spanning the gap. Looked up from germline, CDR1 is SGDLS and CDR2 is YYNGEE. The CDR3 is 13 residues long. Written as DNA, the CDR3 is TGTGCCAGCAGCGTTAGCAGCACAGATACGCAGTATTTT. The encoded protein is CASSVSSTDTQYF.

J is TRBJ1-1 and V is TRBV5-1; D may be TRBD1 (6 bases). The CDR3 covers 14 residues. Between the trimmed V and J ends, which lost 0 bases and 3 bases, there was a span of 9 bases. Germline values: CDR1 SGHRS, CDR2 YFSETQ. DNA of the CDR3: TGCGCCAGCAGCTTGGAGGGGGAGGACACTGAAGCTTTCTTT. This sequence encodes CASSLEGEDTEAFF.

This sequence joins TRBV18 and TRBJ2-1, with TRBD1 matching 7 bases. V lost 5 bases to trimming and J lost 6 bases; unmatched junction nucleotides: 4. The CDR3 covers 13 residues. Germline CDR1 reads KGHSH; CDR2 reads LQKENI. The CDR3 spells CASSLTGVNEQFF. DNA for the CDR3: TGTGCCAGCTCATTAACAGGGGTCAATGAGCAGTTCTTC.

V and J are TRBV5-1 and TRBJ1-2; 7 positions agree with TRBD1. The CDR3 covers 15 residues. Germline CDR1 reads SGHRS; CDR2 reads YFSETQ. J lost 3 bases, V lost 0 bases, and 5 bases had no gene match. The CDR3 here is CASSLDPGQYYGYTF. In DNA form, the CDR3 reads TGCGCCAGCAGCTTGGATCCGGGACAGTACTATGGCTACACCTTC.

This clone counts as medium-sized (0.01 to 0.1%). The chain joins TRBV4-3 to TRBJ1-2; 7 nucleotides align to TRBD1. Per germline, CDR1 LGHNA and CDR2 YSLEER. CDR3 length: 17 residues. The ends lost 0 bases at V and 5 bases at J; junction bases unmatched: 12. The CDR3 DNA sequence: TGCGCCAGCAGCCAAGAGGTGAGGGCAGGGGGTGAATATGGCTACACCTTC. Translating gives CASSQEVRAGGEYGYTF.

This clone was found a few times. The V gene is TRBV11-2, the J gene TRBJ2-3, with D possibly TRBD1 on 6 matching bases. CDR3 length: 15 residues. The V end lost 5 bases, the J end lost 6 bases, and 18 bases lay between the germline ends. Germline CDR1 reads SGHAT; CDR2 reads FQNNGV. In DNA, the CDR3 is TGTGCCAGCAGCCCCACCGGGACATTAGCGGATACGCAGTATTTT. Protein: CASSPTGTLADTQYF.

This CDR3 reads CASSIPTGSSNQPQHF. The DNA of the CDR3 is TGTGCCAGTAGTATCCCTACAGGGTCTAGCAATCAGCCCCAGCATTTT. This chain uses TRBV19 with TRBJ1-5, with D possibly being TRBD1 (6 bases). CDR3 length equals 16 residues. The germline V and J ends were trimmed by 3 bases and 0 bases, with 12 bases remaining between them. Germline V gives CDR1 LNHDA, CDR2 SQIVND (reference sequence).

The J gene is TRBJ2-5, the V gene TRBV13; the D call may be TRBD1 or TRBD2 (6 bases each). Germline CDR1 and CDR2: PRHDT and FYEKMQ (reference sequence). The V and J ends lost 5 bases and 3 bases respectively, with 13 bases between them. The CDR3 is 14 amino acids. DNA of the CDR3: TGTGCCAGCAGCGACCGGGGGCAAGAAGAGACCCAGTACTTC. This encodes CASSDRGQEETQYF.

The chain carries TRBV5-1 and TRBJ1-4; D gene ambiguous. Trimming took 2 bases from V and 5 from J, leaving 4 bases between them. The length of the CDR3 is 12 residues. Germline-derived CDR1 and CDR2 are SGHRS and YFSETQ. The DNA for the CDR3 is TGCGCCAGCAGCTTTGGGAATGAAAAACTGTTTTTT. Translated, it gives CASSFGNEKLFF.

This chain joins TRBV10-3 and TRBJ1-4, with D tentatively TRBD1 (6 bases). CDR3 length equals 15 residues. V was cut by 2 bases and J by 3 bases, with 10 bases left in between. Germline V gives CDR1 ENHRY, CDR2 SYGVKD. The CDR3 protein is CAISERAGANEKLFF. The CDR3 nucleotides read TGTGCCATCAGTGAGAGGGCAGGGGCTAATGAAAAACTGTTTTTT.

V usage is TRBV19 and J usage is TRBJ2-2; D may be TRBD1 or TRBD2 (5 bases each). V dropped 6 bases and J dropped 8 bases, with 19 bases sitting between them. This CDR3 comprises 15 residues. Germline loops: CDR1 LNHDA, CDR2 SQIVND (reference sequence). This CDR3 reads CASSEGRTIMGELFF. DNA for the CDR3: TGTGCCAGTAGCGAGGGTAGGACAATTATGGGGGAGCTGTTTTTT.